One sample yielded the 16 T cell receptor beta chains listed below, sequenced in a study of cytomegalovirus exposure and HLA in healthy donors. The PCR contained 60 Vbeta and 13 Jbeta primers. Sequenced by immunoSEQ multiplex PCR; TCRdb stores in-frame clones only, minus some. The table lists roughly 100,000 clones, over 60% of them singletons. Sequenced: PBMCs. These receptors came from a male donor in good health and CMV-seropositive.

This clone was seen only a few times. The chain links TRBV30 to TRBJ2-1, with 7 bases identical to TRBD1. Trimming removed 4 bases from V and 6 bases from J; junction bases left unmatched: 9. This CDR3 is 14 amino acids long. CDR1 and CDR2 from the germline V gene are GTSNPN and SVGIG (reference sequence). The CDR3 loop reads CAWKRDSFGNEQFF. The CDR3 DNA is TGTGCCTGGAAAAGGGACAGTTTCGGCAATGAGCAGTTCTTC.

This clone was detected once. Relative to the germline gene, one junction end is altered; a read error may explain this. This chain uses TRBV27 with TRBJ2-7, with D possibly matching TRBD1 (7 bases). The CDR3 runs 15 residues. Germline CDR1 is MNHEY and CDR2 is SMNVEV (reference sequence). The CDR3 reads CASSLSPQGGYKQYF. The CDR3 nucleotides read TGTGCCAGCAGTTTGTCTCCCCAGGGGGGCTACAAGCAGTACTTC.

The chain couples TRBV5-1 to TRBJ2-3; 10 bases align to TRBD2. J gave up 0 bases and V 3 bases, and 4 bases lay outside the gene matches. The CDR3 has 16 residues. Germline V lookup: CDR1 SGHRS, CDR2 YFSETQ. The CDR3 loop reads CASSSLTSGSTDTQYF. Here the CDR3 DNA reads TGCGCCAGCAGCTCCCTGACTAGCGGGAGCACAGATACGCAGTATTTT.

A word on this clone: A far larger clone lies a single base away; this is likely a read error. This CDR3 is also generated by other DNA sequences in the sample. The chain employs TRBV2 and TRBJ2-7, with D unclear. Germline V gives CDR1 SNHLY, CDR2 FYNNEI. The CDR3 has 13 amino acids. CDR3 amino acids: CASTDGSADDQYF. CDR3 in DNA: TGTGCCAGCACCGACGGGTCGGCCGACGACCAGTACTTC.

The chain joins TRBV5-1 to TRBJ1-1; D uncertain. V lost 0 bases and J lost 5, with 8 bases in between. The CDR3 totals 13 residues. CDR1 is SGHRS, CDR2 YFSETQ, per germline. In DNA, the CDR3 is TGCGCCAGCAGCTTGGATGGGAGGACTGAAGCTTTCTTT. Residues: CASSLDGRTEAFF.

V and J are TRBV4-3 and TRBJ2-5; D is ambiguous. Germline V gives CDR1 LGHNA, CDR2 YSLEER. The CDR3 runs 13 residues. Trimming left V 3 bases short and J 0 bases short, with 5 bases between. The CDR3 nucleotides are TGCGCCAGCAGCCACGCGTACCAAGAGACCCAGTACTTC. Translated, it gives CASSHAYQETQYF.

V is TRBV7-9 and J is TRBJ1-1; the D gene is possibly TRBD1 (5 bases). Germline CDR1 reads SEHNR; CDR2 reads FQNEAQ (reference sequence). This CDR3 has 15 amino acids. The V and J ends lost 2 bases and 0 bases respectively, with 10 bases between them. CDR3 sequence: CASSLSDSVNTEAFF. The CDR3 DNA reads TGTGCCAGCAGCTTAAGTGACAGCGTGAACACTGAAGCTTTCTTT.

CDR3 sequence reads: CASSSSGGGYGYTF. The CDR3 DNA reads TGTGCCAGCAGTTCATCAGGGGGAGGCTATGGCTACACCTTC. This chain connects TRBV28 to TRBJ1-2; 7 bases align to TRBD1. V lost 4 bases to trimming and J lost 4 bases; unmatched junction nucleotides: 6. The CDR3 length is 14 residues. Germline values: CDR1 MDHEN, CDR2 SYDVKM.

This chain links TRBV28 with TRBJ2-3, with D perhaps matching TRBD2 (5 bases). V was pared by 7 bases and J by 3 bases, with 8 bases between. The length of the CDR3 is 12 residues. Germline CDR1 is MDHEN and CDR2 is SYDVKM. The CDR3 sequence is CASTSGTDTQYF. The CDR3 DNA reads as TGTGCCAGCACCAGCGGTACAGATACGCAGTATTTT.

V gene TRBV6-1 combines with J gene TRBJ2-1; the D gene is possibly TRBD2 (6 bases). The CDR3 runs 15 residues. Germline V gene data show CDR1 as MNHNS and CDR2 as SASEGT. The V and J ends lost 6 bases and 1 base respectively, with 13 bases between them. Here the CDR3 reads CASSAGRSSYNEQFF. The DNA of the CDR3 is TGTGCCAGCAGCGCGGGGAGGAGTTCCTACAATGAGCAGTTCTTC.

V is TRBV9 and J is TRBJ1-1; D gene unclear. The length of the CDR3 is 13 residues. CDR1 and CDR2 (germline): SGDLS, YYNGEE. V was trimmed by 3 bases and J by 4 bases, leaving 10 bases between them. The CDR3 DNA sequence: TGTGCCAGCAGCGGTAAGGGAGGCACTGAAGCTTTCTTT. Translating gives CASSGKGGTEAFF.

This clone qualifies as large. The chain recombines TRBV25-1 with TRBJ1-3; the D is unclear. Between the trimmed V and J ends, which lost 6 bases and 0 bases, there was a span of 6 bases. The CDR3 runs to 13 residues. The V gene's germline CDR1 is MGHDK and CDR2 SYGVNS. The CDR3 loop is CASRLSSGNTIYF. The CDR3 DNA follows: TGTGCCAGCAGATTGAGCTCTGGAAACACCATATATTTT.

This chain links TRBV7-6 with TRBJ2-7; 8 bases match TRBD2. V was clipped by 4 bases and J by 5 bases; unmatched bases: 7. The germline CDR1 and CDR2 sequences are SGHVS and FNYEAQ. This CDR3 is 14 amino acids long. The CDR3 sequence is CASSSRGGSDEQYF. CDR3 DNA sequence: TGTGCCAGCAGCTCCCGCGGGGGGAGCGACGAGCAGTACTTC.

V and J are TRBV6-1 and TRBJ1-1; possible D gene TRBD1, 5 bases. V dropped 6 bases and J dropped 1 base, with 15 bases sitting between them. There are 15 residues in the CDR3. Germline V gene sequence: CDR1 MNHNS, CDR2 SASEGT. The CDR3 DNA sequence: TGTGCCAGCAGCCGGGGGACGGACCCGAACACTGAAGCTTTCTTT. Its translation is CASSRGTDPNTEAFF.

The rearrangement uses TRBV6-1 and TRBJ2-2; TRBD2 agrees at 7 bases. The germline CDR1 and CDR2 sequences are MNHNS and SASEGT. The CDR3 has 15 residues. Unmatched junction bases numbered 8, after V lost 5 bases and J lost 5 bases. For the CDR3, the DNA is TGTGCCAGCAGTCCCGGGAGGTGGGGGACCGGGGAGCTGTTTTTT. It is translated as CASSPGRWGTGELFF.

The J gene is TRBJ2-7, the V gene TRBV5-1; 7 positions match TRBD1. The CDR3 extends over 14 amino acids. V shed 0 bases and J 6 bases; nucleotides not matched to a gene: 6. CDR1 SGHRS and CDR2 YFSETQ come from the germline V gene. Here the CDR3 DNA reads TGCGCCAGCAGCTTGGCCACAGGGGATGGCGAGCAGTACTTC. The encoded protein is CASSLATGDGEQYF.